This T cell receptor beta chain was recovered during a study of cytomegalovirus exposure and HLA in healthy donors. Both 60 Vbeta primers and 13 Jbeta primers went into the PCR. Generated by immunoSEQ multiplex PCR, the TCRdb table keeps only in-frame clones and is missing some. The data show 150,000 or so clones, approximately 79% seen once. The CDR3 extends over 13 amino acids. Trimming stripped 0 bases from V and 7 bases from J, with 8 bases between. CDR1 is MRHNA, CDR2 SNTAGT, per germline. This receptor was identified in a man aged 18 to 29 in good health and CMV-seropositive. The chain carries TRBV6-4 and TRBJ2-3, with D tentatively TRBD2 (5 bases). Input material: PBMCs. The CDR3 is CASSDSRGNTQYF. The CDR3 DNA sequence: TGTGCCAGCAGTGACTCGAGAGGGAATACGCAGTATTTT.